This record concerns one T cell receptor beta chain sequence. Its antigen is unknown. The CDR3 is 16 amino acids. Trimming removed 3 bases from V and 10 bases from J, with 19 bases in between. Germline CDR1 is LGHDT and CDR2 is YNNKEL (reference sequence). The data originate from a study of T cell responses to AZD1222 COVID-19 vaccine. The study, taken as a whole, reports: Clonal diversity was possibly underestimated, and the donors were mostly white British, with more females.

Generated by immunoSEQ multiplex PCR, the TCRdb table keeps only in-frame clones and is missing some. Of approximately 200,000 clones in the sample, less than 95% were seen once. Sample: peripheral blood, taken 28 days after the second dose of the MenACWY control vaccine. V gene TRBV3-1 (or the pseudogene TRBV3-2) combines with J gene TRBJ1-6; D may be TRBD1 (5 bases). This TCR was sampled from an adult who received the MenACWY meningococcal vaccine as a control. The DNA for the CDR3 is TGTGCCAGCAGCCATGACAGCGCCCGGGGAGGGTCACCCCTCCACTTT. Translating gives CASSHDSARGGSPLHF.